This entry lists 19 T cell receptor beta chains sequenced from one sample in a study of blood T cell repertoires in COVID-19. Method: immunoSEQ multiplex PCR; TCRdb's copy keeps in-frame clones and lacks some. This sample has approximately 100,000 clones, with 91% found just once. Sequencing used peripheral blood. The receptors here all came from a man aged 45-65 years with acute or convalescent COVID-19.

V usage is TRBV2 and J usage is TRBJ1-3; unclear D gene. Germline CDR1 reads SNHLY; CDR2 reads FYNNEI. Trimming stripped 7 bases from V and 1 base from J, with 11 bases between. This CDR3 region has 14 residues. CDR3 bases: TGTGCCAGCACCCAAACGGGTTCTGGAAACACCATATATTTT. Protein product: CASTQTGSGNTIYF.

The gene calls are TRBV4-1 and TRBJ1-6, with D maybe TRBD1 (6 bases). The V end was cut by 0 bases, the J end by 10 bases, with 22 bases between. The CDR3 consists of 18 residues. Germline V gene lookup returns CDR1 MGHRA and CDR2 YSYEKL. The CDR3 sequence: CASSQDRFLGQTNSPLHF. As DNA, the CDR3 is TGCGCCAGCAGCCAAGATCGGTTTTTGGGACAAACAAACTCACCCCTCCACTTT.

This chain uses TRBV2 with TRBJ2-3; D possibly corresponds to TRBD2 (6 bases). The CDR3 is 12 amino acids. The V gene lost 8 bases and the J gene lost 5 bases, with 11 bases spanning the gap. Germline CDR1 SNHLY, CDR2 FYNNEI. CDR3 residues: CASGGAGDTQYF. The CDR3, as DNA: TGTGCCAGCGGCGGGGCCGGAGATACGCAGTATTTT.

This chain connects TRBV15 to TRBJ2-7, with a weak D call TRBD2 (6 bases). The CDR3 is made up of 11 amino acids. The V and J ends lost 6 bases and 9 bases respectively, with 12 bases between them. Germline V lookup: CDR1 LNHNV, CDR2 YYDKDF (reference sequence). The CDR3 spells CATRSGLLQYF. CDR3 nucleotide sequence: TGTGCCACCAGAAGCGGGCTCCTGCAGTACTTC.

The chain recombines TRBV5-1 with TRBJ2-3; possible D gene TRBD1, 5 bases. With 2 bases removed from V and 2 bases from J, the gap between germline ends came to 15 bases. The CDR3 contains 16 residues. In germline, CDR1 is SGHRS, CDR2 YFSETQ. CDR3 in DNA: TGCGCCAGCAGCTTACATCGTGACAGTATCACAGATACGCAGTATTTT. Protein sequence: CASSLHRDSITDTQYF.

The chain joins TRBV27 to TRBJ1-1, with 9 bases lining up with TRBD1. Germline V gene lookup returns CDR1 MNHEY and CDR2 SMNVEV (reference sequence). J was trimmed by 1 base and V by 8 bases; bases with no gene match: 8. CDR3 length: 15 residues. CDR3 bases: TGTGCCAGCCGACCCGGACAGGGGCCGAACACTGAAGCTTTCTTT. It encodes CASRPGQGPNTEAFF.

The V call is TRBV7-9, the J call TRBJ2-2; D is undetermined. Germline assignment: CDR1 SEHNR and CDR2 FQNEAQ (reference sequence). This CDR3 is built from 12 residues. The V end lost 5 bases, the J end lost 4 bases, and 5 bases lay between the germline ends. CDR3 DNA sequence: TGTGCCAGCAGCCCCATCACCGGGGAGCTGTTTTTT. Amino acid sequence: CASSPITGELFF.

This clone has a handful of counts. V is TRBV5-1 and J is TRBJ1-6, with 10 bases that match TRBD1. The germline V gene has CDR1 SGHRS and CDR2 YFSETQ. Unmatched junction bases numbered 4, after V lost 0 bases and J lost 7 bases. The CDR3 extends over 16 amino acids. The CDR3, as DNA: TGCGCCAGCAGCTTGGCCCCGACAGGGGGCAATTCACCCCTCCACTTT. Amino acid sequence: CASSLAPTGGNSPLHF.

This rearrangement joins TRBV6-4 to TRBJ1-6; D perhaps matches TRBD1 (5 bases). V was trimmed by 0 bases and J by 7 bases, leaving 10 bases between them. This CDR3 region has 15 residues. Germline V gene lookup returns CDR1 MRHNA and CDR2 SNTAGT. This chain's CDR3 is CASSDSQGTNSPLHF. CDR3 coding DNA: TGTGCCAGCAGTGACTCCCAGGGTACGAATTCACCCCTCCACTTT.

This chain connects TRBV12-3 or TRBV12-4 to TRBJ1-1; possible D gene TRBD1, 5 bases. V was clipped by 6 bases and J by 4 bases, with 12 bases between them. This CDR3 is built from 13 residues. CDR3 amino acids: CASSPRAVTEAFF. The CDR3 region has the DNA TGTGCCAGCAGCCCCAGGGCAGTCACTGAAGCTTTCTTT.

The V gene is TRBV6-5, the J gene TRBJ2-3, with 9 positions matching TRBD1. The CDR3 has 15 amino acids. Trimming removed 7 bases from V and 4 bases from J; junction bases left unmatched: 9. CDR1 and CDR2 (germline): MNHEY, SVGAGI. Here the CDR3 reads CASIPGTGWADTQYF. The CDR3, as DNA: TGTGCCAGCATCCCTGGGACAGGGTGGGCAGATACGCAGTATTTT.

In nucleotides, the CDR3 is TGCGCCAGCAGCTTGGGACTAGCGGGGATGGATACGCAGTATTTT. This sequence encodes CASSLGLAGMDTQYF. The chain uses TRBV5-1 and TRBJ2-3; TRBD2 agrees at 11 bases. The CDR3 extends over 15 amino acids. Germline trimming cut 0 bases from V and 6 bases from J; bases unmatched to any gene: 3. Germline CDR1 reads SGHRS; CDR2 reads YFSETQ. Complete variable domain (other parts from reference TRBV5-1 and TRBJ2-3): KAGVTQTPRYLIKTRGQQVTLSCSPISGHRSVSWYQQTPGQGLQFLFEYFSETQRNKGNFPGRFSGRQFSNSRSEMNVSTLELGDSALYLCASSLGLAGMDTQYFGPGTRLTVL.

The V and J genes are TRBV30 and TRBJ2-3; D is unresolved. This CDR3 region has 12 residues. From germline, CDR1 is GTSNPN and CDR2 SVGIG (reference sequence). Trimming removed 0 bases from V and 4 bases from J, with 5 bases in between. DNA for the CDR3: TGTGCCTGGAGTGTACGGGCAGATACGCAGTATTTT. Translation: CAWSVRADTQYF.

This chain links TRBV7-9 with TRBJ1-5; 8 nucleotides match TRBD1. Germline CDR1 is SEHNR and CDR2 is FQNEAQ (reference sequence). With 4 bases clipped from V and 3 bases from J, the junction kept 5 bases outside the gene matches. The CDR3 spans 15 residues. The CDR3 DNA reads TGTGCCAGCAGCTACGACAGGGGCCTCAATCAGCCCCAGCATTTT. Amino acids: CASSYDRGLNQPQHF.

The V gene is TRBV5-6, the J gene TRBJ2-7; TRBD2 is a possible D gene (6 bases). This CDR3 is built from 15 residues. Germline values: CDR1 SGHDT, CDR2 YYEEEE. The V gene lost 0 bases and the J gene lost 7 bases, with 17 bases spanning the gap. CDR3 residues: CASSLEVLAGREQYF. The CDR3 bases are TGTGCCAGCAGCTTGGAAGTACTAGCAGGGCGGGAGCAGTACTTC.

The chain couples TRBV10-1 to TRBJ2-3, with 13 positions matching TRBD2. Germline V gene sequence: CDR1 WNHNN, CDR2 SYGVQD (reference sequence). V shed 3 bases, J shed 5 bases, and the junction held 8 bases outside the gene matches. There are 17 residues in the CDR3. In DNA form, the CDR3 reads TGCGCCAGCAGTGAAGGGGGACTAGCGGGGTCTCGAGATACGCAGTATTTT. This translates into CASSEGGLAGSRDTQYF.

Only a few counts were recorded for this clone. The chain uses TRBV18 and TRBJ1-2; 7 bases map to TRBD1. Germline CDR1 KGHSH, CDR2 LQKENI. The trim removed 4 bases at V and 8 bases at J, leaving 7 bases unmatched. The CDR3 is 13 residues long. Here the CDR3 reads CASSRGTVGGYTF. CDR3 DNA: TGTGCCAGCTCACGCGGGACAGTCGGAGGCTACACCTTC.

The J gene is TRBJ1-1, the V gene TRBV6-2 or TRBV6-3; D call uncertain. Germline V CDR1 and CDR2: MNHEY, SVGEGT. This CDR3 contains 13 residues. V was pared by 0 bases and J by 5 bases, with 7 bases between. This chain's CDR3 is CASSYSLGTEAFF. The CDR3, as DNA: TGTGCCAGCAGTTACTCACTAGGTACTGAAGCTTTCTTT.

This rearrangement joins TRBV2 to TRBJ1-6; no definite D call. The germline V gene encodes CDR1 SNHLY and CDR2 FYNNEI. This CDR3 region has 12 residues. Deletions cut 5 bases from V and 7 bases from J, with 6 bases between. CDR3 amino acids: CASSRSNSPLHF. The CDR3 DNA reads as TGTGCCAGCAGTCGGAGCAATTCACCCCTCCACTTT.